This note documents a single T cell receptor (beta chain) sequence. What it binds is not known. This sample stems from a study of cytomegalovirus exposure and HLA in healthy donors. For the study at large: It was reported in a later analysis that the 120 or so validation repertoires used the same platform as the approximately 690 first-cohort repertoires.

Study-level points and caveats: TCR clusters originating in the first cohort tended to co-occur in the 120 validation repertoires, according to a later analysis.

Germline trimming cut 6 bases from V and 14 bases from J; bases unmatched to any gene: 10. The CDR3 covers 12 residues. Germline CDR1 reads LNHDA; CDR2 reads SQIVND (reference sequence). Data came from immunoSEQ multiplex PCR; TCRdb stores just in-frame clones and leaves some out. The sample has some 90,000 clones; around 85% are singletons. The specimen was PBMCs. The chain recombines TRBV19 with TRBJ1-2; 9 positions agree with TRBD1. This TCR was recovered from a woman in her 30s in good health and CMV-seronegative. DNA for the CDR3: TGTGCCAGTAGGGGACAGGGAGAAACGGGGACCTTC. Protein: CASRGQGETGTF.